Below, 20 T cell receptor beta chains from the same sample are listed, as sequenced in a study of blood T cell repertoires in COVID-19. TCRdb's table, derived via immunoSEQ multiplex PCR, lists solely in-frame clones and lacks some. The sample shows about 120,000 clones, roughly 80% of them seen only once. The sequenced sample consisted of peripheral blood. The receptors stem from a human donor in a cohort sampled during active COVID-19.

This clone was counted once. The chain joins TRBV7-6 to TRBJ2-3, with 11 bases identical to TRBD2. V gave up 5 bases and J gave up 5 bases; unmatched junction bases: 9. CDR1 SGHVS and CDR2 FNYEAQ come from the germline V gene. The CDR3 contains 16 residues. CDR3 nucleotide sequence: TGTGCCAGCAGCCAGCCTAGCGGGGGGTTCGGAGATACGCAGTATTTT. Protein sequence: CASSQPSGGFGDTQYF.

The chain has TRBV23-1 and TRBJ2-7; D possibly corresponds to TRBD1 (5 bases). TRBV23-1 is an ORF for which the function is uncertain. The CDR3 loop spans 12 amino acids. V was cut by 11 bases and J by 5 bases, with 16 bases left in between. This CDR3 reads CALLAGRDEQYF. The CDR3, as DNA: TGCGCCCTGTTGGCAGGGCGCGACGAGCAGTACTTC.

This clone has more than one count but fewer than ten. The J gene is TRBJ2-1, the V gene TRBV5-3; 9 nucleotides agree with TRBD2. TRBV5-3 counts as an open reading frame of uncertain function. The length of the CDR3 is 16 residues. The V segment lost 1 base and the J segment 2 bases; nucleotides outside the gene matches: 4. This chain's CDR3 is CARSLSGGGAYNEQFF. The CDR3 coding sequence is TGTGCCAGAAGCTTGTCCGGCGGGGGGGCCTACAATGAGCAGTTCTTC.

The V gene is TRBV5-1, the J gene TRBJ1-6; 8 nucleotides match TRBD1. Per germline, CDR1 SGHRS and CDR2 YFSETQ. The CDR3 extends over 14 amino acids. V was clipped by 4 bases and J by 9 bases; unmatched bases: 6. The CDR3 DNA sequence: TGCGCCAGCAGCGACACAGGGGGAGCTTCACCCCTCCACTTT. Translating it yields CASSDTGGASPLHF.

The CDR3 DNA reads as TGTGCCAGCTTGAACGGGCAGGGGAACACTGAAGCTTTCTTT. Translating gives CASLNGQGNTEAFF. The chain joins TRBV18 to TRBJ1-1; a possible D gene is TRBD1 (5 bases). CDR3 length: 14 amino acids. V gave up 7 bases and J gave up 1 base, with 13 bases separating them. Germline CDR1 and CDR2: KGHSH and LQKENI. Based on the CDR3 plus reference TRBV18 and TRBJ1-1, the full variable domain is NAGVMQNPRHLVRRRGQEARLRCSPMKGHSHVYWYRQLPEEGLKFMVYLQKENIIDESGMPKERFSAEFPKEGPSILRIQQVVRGDSAAYFCASLNGQGNTEAFFGQGTRLTVV.

V is TRBV19 and J is TRBJ1-2; 7 nucleotides align to TRBD1. V dropped 6 bases and J dropped 3; count of bases not matched to a gene: 4. Germline V gives CDR1 LNHDA, CDR2 SQIVND (reference sequence). There are 13 residues in the CDR3. The CDR3 region has the DNA TGTGCCAGTAGCCCTGGGACAGACTATGGCTACACCTTC. This encodes CASSPGTDYGYTF.

This clone was counted between two and nine times. The chain uses TRBV7-9 and TRBJ2-2; 11 bases match TRBD2. The V gene's germline CDR1 is SEHNR and CDR2 FQNEAQ (reference sequence). V lost 1 base and J lost 4; bases outside the gene matches: 11. This CDR3 region has 19 residues. The CDR3 loop reads CASSLELAGGSFFTGELFF. The CDR3 bases are TGTGCCAGCAGCTTAGAGCTAGCGGGGGGTTCCTTCTTCACCGGGGAGCTGTTTTTT.

The table lists this clone with a count of one. This chain connects TRBV6-2 or TRBV6-3 to TRBJ1-6, with TRBD1 as a possible D gene (6 bases). Germline V lookup: CDR1 MNHEY, CDR2 SVGEGT. The CDR3 has 16 residues. The V gene lost 2 bases and the J gene lost 5 bases, with 13 bases spanning the gap. The CDR3 DNA sequence: TGTGCCAGCAGTTACGGGGGGGCTCGGAATAATTCACCCCTCCACTTT. As protein: CASSYGGARNNSPLHF.

The chain uses TRBV9 and TRBJ2-3; 9 nucleotides align to TRBD1. The ends lost 4 bases at V and 6 bases at J; junction bases unmatched: 9. The germline CDR1 and CDR2 sequences are SGDLS and YYNGEE. The CDR3 is 15 residues long. The CDR3 DNA is TGTGCCAGCAGCCTCCTTACAGGGGGCTTGGATACGCAGTATTTT. Protein product: CASSLLTGGLDTQYF.

The chain employs TRBV7-6 and TRBJ2-7; tentatively, D is TRBD1 (7 bases). This CDR3 has 15 amino acids. Trimming stripped 5 bases from V and 3 bases from J, with 17 bases between. Looked up from germline, CDR1 is SGHVS and CDR2 is FNYEAQ. For the CDR3, the DNA is TGTGCCAGCAGCGCAGGGGGGTTGGGGTACTACGAGCAGTACTTC. Its translation: CASSAGGLGYYEQYF. The full variable domain, in which reference TRBV7-6 and TRBJ2-7 provide the parts outside the CDR3, is GAGVSQSPRYKVTKRGQDVALRCDPISGHVSLYWYRQALGQGPEFLTYFNYEAQQDKSGLPNDRFSAERPEGSISTLTIQRTEQRDSAMYRCASSAGGLGYYEQYFGPGTRLTVT.

The chain recombines TRBV6-5 with TRBJ2-2; 7 bases line up with TRBD2. The junction had 6 bases not matched to a gene; V was cut back by 6 bases and J by 5 bases. Germline loops: CDR1 MNHEY, CDR2 SVGAGI. The CDR3 has 14 amino acids. CDR3 loop: CASSRTSRTGELFF. CDR3 DNA: TGTGCCAGCAGCCGGACTAGTCGGACCGGGGAGCTGTTTTTT.

This CDR3 is CASSSRSEQYF. The CDR3 DNA reads TGTGCCAGCAGCTCCCGGAGCGAGCAGTACTTC. The V call is TRBV11-2, the J call TRBJ2-7; D unclear. The CDR3 is 11 amino acids. Trimming took off 4 bases at V and 6 bases at J, with 7 bases between the two ends. From germline, CDR1 is SGHAT and CDR2 FQNNGV.

The gene calls are TRBV9 and TRBJ1-2, with 11 nucleotides matching TRBD1. The CDR3 extends over 16 amino acids. Looked up from germline, CDR1 is SGDLS and CDR2 is YYNGEE. J lost 8 bases, V lost 0 bases, and 9 bases had no gene match. Here the CDR3 DNA reads TGTGCCAGCAGCGTAGGGACAGGGGGCCTCTCTGCAGGCTACACCTTC. Its translation: CASSVGTGGLSAGYTF.

V and J are TRBV28 and TRBJ2-3; 8 bases match TRBD2. The V gene end was trimmed by 6 bases and the J gene end by 2 bases; junction bases not matched to a gene: 10. CDR1 is MDHEN and CDR2 is SYDVKM in the germline V gene. The CDR3 extends over 16 amino acids. DNA for the CDR3: TGTGCCAGCAGCCCAGGGGAAGCGGGGGTCACAGATACGCAGTATTTT. Its protein is CASSPGEAGVTDTQYF.

V is TRBV7-8 and J is TRBJ2-7; D possibly corresponds to TRBD1 (5 bases). V was cut by 1 base and J by 6 bases, with 7 bases left in between. Germline CDR1 reads SGHVS; CDR2 reads FQNEAQ. The length of the CDR3 is 12 residues. The CDR3 loop reads CASSLGRVEQYF. DNA for the CDR3: TGTGCCAGCAGCTTAGGCAGGGTCGAGCAGTACTTC. The entire variable domain, with the rest obtained from reference TRBV7-8 and TRBJ2-7, is as follows: GAGVSQSPRYKVAKRGQDVALRCDPISGHVSLFWYQQALGQGPEFLTYFQNEAQLDKSGLPSDRFFAERPEGSVSTLKIQRTQQEDSAVYLCASSLGRVEQYFGPGTRLTVT.

This clone was detected a few times. The J gene is TRBJ2-3, the V gene TRBV6-4; 12 bases agree with TRBD2. Germline V CDR1 and CDR2: MRHNA, SNTAGT. This CDR3 has 21 amino acids. J was trimmed by 4 bases and V by 2 bases; bases with no gene match: 19. CDR3 sequence reads: CASSDLRTGVLLAGGSDTQYF. The CDR3 DNA reads TGTGCCAGCAGTGACCTTCGAACAGGGGTCCTACTAGCGGGGGGCTCAGATACGCAGTATTTT.

This clone was picked up a small number of times. The chain is built from TRBV7-2 and TRBJ1-2, with D perhaps matching TRBD1 (5 bases). V was pared by 1 base and J by 4 bases, with 10 bases between. This CDR3 is built from 14 residues. In germline, CDR1 is SGHTA, CDR2 FQGNSA. The CDR3 coding sequence is TGTGCCAGCAGCTTAGGGCAGGGCGGCTATGGCTACACCTTC. Encoded protein: CASSLGQGGYGYTF. Using reference TRBV7-2 and TRBJ1-2 for the parts outside the CDR3, the full variable domain is GAGVSQSPSNKVTEKGKDVELRCDPISGHTALYWYRQSLGQGLEFLIYFQGNSAPDKSGLPSDRFSAERTGGSVSTLTIQRTQQEDSAVYLCASSLGQGGYGYTFGSGTRLTVV.

This clone has a handful of counts. V is TRBV5-1 and J is TRBJ1-1; 9 bases match TRBD1. The CDR3 is 14 residues long. Trimming cost V 4 bases and J 1 base; bases outside gene matches: 2. Germline V gene sequence: CDR1 SGHRS, CDR2 YFSETQ. The CDR3 sequence: CASSGGQGNTEAFF. CDR3 nucleotide sequence: TGCGCCAGCAGCGGGGGACAGGGGAACACTGAAGCTTTCTTT.

The CDR3 DNA sequence: TGCGCCAGCAGCCAAGTTCAGGGAAATAGCAATCAGCCCCAGCATTTT. This translates into CASSQVQGNSNQPQHF. This chain links TRBV4-1 with TRBJ1-5; weak D call: TRBD1 (5 bases). Germline lookup yields CDR1 MGHRA and CDR2 YSYEKL. Trimming shortened V by 1 base and J by 0 bases, and 10 bases separated the two germline ends. There are 16 residues in the CDR3.

The genes are TRBV10-3 and TRBJ2-1; the match to TRBD1 covers 9 bases. Trimming at V came to 7 bases and at J to 10 bases, leaving 8 bases not matched to a gene. This CDR3 has 13 residues. The germline V gene encodes CDR1 ENHRY and CDR2 SYGVKD. CDR3 sequence: CAINLDRGQEQFF. The CDR3 bases are TGTGCCATCAATCTGGACAGGGGACAAGAGCAGTTCTTC.